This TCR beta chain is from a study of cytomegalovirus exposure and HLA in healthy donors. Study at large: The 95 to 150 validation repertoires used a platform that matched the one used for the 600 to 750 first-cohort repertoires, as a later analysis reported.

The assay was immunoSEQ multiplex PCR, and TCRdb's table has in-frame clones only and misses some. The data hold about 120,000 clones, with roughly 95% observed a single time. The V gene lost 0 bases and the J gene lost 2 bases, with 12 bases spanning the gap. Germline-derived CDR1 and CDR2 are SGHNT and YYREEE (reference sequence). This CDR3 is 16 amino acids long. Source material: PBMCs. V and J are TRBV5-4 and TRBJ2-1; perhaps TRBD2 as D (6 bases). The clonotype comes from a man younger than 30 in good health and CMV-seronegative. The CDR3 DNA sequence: TGTGCCAGCAGCTTGGGCGGGGTATATCCCTACAATGAGCAGTTCTTC. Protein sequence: CASSLGGVYPYNEQFF.